These 7 T cell receptor beta chains were sequenced from one sample in a study of human thymus T cells. Clones were sequenced by immunoSEQ multiplex PCR, and TCRdb holds only the in-frame ones, with some missing. The table shows about 130,000 clones, with about 94% occurring only once. Surgeons resected thymus tissue during corrective heart surgery. Sequencing was done on a sample of thymus tissue. Source of these receptors: a boy under three years old with a congenital heart defect but otherwise immunologically healthy.

This clone occurred once. The chain uses TRBV11-2 and TRBJ1-1; D not resolved. The CDR3 is 11 amino acids. Germline V gene lookup returns CDR1 SGHAT and CDR2 FQNNGV. V was cut by 0 bases and J by 4 bases, with 0 bases left in between. CDR3 sequence (DNA): TGTGCCAGCAGCTTAGACACTGAAGCTTTCTTT. Encoded protein: CASSLDTEAFF.

The chain combines TRBV10-3 with TRBJ2-5; 8 bases line up with TRBD2. V was pared by 2 bases and J by 2 bases, with 13 bases of the junction left unmatched. The CDR3 extends over 18 amino acids. Germline CDR1 reads ENHRY; CDR2 reads SYGVKD. The DNA for the CDR3 is TGTGCCATCAGTGAGCTCCCCGGATCTAGCGGGCATCAAGAGACCCAGTACTTC. Translating gives CAISELPGSSGHQETQYF.

J is TRBJ2-5 and V is TRBV30; 10 bases align to TRBD2. CDR3 length: 17 residues. Germline loops: CDR1 GTSNPN, CDR2 SVGIG (reference sequence). V lost 3 bases and J lost 2; bases outside the gene matches: 12. The CDR3 bases are TGTGCCTGGAGCCCCTTGATAGCGGGGGGTATTCAAGAGACCCAGTACTTC. Amino acid sequence: CAWSPLIAGGIQETQYF. Drawing the rest from reference TRBV30 and TRBJ2-5, the complete variable domain is SQTIHQWPATLVQPVGSPLSLECTVEGTSNPNLYWYRQAAGRGLQLLFYSVGIGQISSEVPQNLSASRPQDRQFILSSKKLLLSDSGFYLCAWSPLIAGGIQETQYFGPGTRLLVL.

The chain links TRBV9 to TRBJ2-5, with D perhaps TRBD2 (5 bases). The germline CDR1 and CDR2 sequences are SGDLS and YYNGEE. This CDR3 spans 17 amino acids. Trimming cost V 3 bases and J 5 bases, with 23 bases left between them. The CDR3 nucleotides read TGTGCCAGCAGCGCCCCGCAGACTCAGGCGGGTAAGGAGACCCAGTACTTC. This sequence encodes CASSAPQTQAGKETQYF.

The CDR3 loop reads CAWSGGVLGQDTIYF. The CDR3 DNA sequence: TGTGCCTGGAGTGGGGGAGTGCTCGGCCAGGACACCATATATTTT. The chain couples TRBV30 to TRBJ1-3; D not resolved. Trimming removed 1 base at V and 8 bases at J, with 18 bases between. The germline CDR1 and CDR2 sequences are GTSNPN and SVGIG (reference sequence). The CDR3 runs to 15 residues.

The V and J genes are TRBV6-6 and TRBJ1-1; no definite D call. The CDR3 covers 15 residues. Germline V gene data show CDR1 as MNHNY and CDR2 as SVGAGI (reference sequence). V was pared by 4 bases and J by 0 bases, with 12 bases between. The CDR3 DNA follows: TGTGCCAGCAGTTCCCCAAGGGTCATGAACACTGAAGCTTTCTTT. Its protein product is CASSSPRVMNTEAFF.

The rearrangement links TRBV27 to TRBJ2-5; 7 positions match TRBD1. The ends lost 5 bases at V and 4 bases at J; junction bases unmatched: 7. Germline assignment: CDR1 MNHEY and CDR2 SMNVEV (reference sequence). This CDR3 contains 14 residues. The CDR3: CASSRTGDRETQYF. The CDR3 DNA reads TGTGCCAGCAGTCGCACCGGGGACAGAGAGACCCAGTACTTC.